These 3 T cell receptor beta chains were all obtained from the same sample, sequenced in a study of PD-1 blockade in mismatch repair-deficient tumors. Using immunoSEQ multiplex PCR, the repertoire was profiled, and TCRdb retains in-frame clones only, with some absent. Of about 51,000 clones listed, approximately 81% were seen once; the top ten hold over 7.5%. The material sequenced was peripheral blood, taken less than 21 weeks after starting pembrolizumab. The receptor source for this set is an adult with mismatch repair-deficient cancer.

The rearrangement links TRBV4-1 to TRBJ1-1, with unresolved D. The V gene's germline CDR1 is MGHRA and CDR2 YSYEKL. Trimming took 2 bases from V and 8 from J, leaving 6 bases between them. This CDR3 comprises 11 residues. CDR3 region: CASSQFGEAFF. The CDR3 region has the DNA TGCGCCAGCAGCCAATTCGGCGAAGCTTTCTTT.

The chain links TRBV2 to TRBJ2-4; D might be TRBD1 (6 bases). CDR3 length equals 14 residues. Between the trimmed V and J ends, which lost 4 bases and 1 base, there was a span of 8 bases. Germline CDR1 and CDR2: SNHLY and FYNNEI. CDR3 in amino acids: CASSAGHAKNIQYF. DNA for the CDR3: TGTGCCAGCAGTGCGGGACACGCCAAAAACATTCAGTACTTC.

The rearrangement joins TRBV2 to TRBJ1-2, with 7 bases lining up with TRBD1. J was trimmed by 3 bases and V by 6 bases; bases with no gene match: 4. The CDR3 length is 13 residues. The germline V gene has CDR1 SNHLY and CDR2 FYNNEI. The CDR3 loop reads CASRTGRDYGYTF. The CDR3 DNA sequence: TGTGCCAGCAGGACAGGGAGGGACTATGGCTACACCTTC. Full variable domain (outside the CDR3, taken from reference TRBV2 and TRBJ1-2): EPEVTQTPSHQVTQMGQEVILRCVPISNHLYFYWYRQILGQKVEFLVSFYNNEISEKSEIFDDQFSVERPDGSNFTLKIRSTKLEDSAMYFCASRTGRDYGYTFGSGTRLTVV.